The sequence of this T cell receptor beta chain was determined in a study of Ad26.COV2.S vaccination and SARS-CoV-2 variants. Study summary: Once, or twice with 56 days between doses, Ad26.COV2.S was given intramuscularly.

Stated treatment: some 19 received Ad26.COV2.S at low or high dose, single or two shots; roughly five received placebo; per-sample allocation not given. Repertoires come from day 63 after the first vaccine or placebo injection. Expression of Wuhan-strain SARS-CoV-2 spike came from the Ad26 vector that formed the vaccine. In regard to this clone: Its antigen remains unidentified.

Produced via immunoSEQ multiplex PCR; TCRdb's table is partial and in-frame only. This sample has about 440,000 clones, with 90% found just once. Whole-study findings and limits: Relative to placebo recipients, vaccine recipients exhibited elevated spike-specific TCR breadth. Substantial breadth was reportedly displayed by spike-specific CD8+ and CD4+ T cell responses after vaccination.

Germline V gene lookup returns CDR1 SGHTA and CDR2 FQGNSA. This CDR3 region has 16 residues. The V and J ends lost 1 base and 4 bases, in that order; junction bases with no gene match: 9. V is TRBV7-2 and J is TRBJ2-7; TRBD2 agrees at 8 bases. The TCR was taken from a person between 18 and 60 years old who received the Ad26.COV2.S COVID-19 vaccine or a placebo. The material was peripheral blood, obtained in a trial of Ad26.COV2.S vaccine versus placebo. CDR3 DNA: TGTGCCAGCAGCTTAGGGACTAGCTCAGGGCGGTACGAGCAGTACTTC. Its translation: CASSLGTSSGRYEQYF.